Listed below are T cell receptor beta chains from one sample, sequenced in a study of blood T cell repertoires in COVID-19. The assay was immunoSEQ multiplex PCR, and TCRdb's table has in-frame clones only and misses some. The sample consists of approximately 190,000 clones, just over 85% of them appearing once. The material sequenced was peripheral blood. Receptors originate from a man at least 80 years old with acute or convalescent COVID-19. The CDR3 runs from the conserved cysteine through the conserved F or W. D genes are given only for firm matches. Rows give clone size only sometimes, using once, few, many, or a class for an expanded clone.

V gene	D gene	J gene	clone size	CDR3 length	CDR3 DNA	CDR3 protein
TRBV7-2	TRBD2	TRBJ2-3	.	14	TGTGCCAGCAGACTAGCGGGGCCCACAGATACGCAGTATTTT	CASRLAGPTDTQYF
TRBV7-2	.	TRBJ2-2	.	15	TGTGCCAGCAGCTTGTTGACTAGTCGGGCCGGGGAGCTGTTTTTT	CASSLLTSRAGELFF
TRBV20-1	TRBD2	TRBJ2-7	once	15	TGCAGTGCTAGTCCGGGACTAGCGGGACTTGGCGAGCAGTACTTC	CSASPGLAGLGEQYF
TRBV5-1	TRBD1	TRBJ2-2	.	16	TGCGCCAGCAGCTCAACGGGACAGGGGAGAACCGGGGAGCTGTTTTTT	CASSSTGQGRTGELFF
TRBV7-8	.	TRBJ1-2	.	15	TGTGCCAGCAGCTTAGTATTAGCGGATAACTATGGCTACACCTTC	CASSLVLADNYGYTF
TRBV6-1	.	TRBJ2-3	.	16	TGTGCCAGCAGTGACGGCGGGAACAGCCCCACAGATACGCAGTATTTT	CASSDGGNSPTDTQYF
TRBV6-5	.	TRBJ1-3	.	13	TGTGCCAGCCAACAGGTCTCTGGAAACACCATATATTTT	CASQQVSGNTIYF
TRBV6-1	TRBD2	TRBJ2-3	few	18	TGTGCCAGCAGTGAACCGGTAGCGGGAGACCCTAGCACAGATACGCAGTATTTT	CASSEPVAGDPSTDTQYF
TRBV7-9	TRBD2	TRBJ2-7	.	15	TGTGCCAGCAGCGCCCTGATCTCGAGCGGGACCGCCCAAGACTTC	CASSALISSGTAQDF
TRBV11-1	TRBD2	TRBJ2-1	.	16	TGTGCCAGCAGCTTCGGCCTAGCGGGAGGACTTAATGAGCAGTTCTTC	CASSFGLAGGLNEQFF